What follows are 5 T cell receptor beta chains derived from one specimen sequenced in a study of OX40 agonist ivuxolimab in advanced cancers. Libraries came from the immunoSEQ multiplex PCR assay. TCRdb re-hosts the immuneACCESS table, in-frame sequences only. Its copies lack some clones; in the studies checked, an unresolved V gene accounts for under half of them, and the cause for the rest is not known. This sample comprises 65,000 to 90,000 clones, around nine tenths of them detected only once. Roughly 2% of the sample comes from the top ten. The material was CD4+ or CD8+ T cells sorted from blood, obtained in a trial of the OX40 agonist ivuxolimab. The receptors were gathered from an adult with an advanced solid tumor such as melanoma, head and neck, liver or kidney cancer.

V is TRBV20-1 and J is TRBJ2-1; D not certain. The V and J ends lost 4 bases and 4 bases respectively, with 5 bases between them. This CDR3 has 11 amino acids. Germline assignment: CDR1 DFQATT and CDR2 SNEGSKA (reference sequence). CDR3 protein: CSAKEYNEQFF. Here the CDR3 DNA reads TGCAGTGCTAAAGAGTACAATGAGCAGTTCTTC.

The V gene is TRBV28, the J gene TRBJ1-1, with 7 bases lining up with TRBD1. The germline CDR1 and CDR2 sequences are MDHEN and SYDVKM. The CDR3 covers 15 residues. The trim removed 4 bases at V and 4 bases at J, leaving 9 bases unmatched. The CDR3 nucleotides read TGTGCCAGCAGTTGGGGGACAGCCGGACGCACTGAAGCTTTCTTT. This encodes CASSWGTAGRTEAFF.

The rearrangement uses TRBV6-1 and TRBJ2-5, with a weak D call TRBD2 (5 bases). Looked up from germline, CDR1 is MNHNS and CDR2 is SASEGT. This CDR3 is built from 13 residues. Between the trimmed V and J ends, which lost 6 bases and 7 bases, there was a span of 15 bases. The CDR3 DNA follows: TGTGCCAGCAGATACACAGAGGCGGGGACCCAGTACTTC. It specifies CASRYTEAGTQYF.

The chain combines TRBV28 with TRBJ2-7; 9 nucleotides align to TRBD2. The junction had 5 bases not matched to a gene; V was cut back by 6 bases and J by 2 bases. The CDR3 covers 14 residues. The germline gives CDR1 MDHEN, CDR2 SYDVKM. CDR3 nucleotides: TGTGCCAGCAGCCGACTAGCGGACGCCTACGAGCAGTACTTC. It is translated as CASSRLADAYEQYF.

The chain has TRBV7-8 and TRBJ1-1; a weak D match, TRBD1 (5 bases). Germline V CDR1 and CDR2: SGHVS, FQNEAQ. The ends were cut back, 3 bases at V and 0 bases at J, with 14 bases in the middle. CDR3 size: 16 residues. CDR3 region: CASSFGGSAMNTEAFF. For the CDR3, the DNA is TGTGCCAGCAGCTTTGGGGGATCTGCTATGAACACTGAAGCTTTCTTT.